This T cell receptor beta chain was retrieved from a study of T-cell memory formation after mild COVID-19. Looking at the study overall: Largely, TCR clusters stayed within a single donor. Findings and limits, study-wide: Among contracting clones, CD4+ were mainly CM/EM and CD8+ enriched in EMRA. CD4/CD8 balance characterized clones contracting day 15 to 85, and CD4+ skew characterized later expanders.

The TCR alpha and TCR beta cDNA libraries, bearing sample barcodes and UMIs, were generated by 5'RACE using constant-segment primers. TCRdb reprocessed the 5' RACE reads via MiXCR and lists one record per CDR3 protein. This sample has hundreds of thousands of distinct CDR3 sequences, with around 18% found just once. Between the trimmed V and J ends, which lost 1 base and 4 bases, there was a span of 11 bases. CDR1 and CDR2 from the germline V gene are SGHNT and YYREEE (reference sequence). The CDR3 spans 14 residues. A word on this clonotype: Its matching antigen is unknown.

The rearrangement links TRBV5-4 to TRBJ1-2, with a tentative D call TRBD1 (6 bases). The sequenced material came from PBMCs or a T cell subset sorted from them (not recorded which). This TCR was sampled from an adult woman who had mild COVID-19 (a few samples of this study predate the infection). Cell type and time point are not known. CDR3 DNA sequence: TGTGCCAGCAGCTTGTATCAGGGGTCCTATGGCTACACCTTC. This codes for CASSLYQGSYGYTF.